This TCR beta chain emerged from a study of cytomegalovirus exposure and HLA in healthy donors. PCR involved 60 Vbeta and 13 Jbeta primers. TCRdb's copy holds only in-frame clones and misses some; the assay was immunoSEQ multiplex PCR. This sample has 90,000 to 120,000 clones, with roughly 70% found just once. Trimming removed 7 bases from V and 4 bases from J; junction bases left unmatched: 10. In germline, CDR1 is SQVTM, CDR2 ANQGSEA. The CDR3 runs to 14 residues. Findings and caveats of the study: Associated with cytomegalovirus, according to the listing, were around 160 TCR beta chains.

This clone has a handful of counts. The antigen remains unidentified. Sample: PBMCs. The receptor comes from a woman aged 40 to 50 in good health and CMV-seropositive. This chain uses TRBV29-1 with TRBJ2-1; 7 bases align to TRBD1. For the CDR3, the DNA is TGCAGCGCCCAACGGGACAGAAAATACAATGAGCAGTTCTTC. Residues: CSAQRDRKYNEQFF.